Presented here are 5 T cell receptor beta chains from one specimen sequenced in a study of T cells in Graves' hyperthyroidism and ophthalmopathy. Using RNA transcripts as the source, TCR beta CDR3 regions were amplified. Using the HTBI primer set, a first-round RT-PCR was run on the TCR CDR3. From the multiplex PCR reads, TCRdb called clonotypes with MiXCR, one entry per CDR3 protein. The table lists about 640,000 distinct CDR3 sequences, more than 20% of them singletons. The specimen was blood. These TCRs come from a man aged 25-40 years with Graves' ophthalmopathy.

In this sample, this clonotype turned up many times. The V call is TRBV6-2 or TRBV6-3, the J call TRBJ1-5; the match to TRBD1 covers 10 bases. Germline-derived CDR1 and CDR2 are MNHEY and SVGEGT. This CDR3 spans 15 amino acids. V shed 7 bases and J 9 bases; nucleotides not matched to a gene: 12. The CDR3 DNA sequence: TGTGCCAGCACCGCGGGACAGGGGCAAACCGGGCCCCAGCATTTT. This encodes CASTAGQGQTGPQHF.

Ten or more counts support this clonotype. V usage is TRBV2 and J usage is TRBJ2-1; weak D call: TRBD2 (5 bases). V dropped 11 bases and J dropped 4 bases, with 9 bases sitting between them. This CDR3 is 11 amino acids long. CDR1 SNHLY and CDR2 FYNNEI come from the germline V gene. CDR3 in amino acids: CAGAEYNEQFF. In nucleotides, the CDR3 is TGTGCCGGAGCGGAGTACAATGAGCAGTTCTTC.

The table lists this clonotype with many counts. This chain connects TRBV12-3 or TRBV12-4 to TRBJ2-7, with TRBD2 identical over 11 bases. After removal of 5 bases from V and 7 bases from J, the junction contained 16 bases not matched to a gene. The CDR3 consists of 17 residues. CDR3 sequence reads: CASSPSRLAGTAGEQYF. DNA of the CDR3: TGTGCCAGCAGTCCCTCACGACTAGCGGGAACGGCGGGGGAGCAGTACTTC.

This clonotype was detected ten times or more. The CDR3 reads CSAREGLAGYYNEQFF. The CDR3 nucleotides are TGCAGTGCTAGAGAGGGACTAGCGGGATACTACAATGAGCAGTTCTTC. The rearrangement links TRBV20-1 to TRBJ2-1, with 13 bases aligning to TRBD2. This CDR3 spans 16 amino acids. Germline assignment: CDR1 DFQATT and CDR2 SNEGSKA (reference sequence). Unmatched junction bases numbered 2, after V lost 0 bases and J lost 3 bases.

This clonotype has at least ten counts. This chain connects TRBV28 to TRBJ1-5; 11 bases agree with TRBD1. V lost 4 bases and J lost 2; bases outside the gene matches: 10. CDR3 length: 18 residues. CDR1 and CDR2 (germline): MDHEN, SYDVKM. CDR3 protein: CASSSRTGGGVGNQPQHF. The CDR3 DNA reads TGTGCCAGCAGTTCAAGGACAGGGGGCGGGGTGGGCAATCAGCCCCAGCATTTT.